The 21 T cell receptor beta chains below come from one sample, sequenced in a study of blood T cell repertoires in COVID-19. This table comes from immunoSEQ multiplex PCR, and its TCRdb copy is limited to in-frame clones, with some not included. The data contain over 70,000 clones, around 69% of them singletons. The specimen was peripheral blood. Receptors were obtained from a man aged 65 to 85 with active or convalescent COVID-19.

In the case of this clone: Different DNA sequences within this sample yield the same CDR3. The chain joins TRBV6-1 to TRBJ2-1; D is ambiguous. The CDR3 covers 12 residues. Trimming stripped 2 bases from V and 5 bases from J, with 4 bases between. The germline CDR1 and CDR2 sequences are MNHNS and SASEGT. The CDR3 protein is CASSESDNEQFF. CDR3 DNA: TGTGCCAGCAGTGAATCGGACAATGAGCAGTTCTTC.

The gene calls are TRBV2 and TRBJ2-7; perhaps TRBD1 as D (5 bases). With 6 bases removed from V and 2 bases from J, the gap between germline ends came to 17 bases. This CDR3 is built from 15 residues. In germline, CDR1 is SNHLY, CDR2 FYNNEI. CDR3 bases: TGTGCCAGCAGCGGTGGGGCAGGCGAGCCCTACGAGCAGTACTTC. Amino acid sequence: CASSGGAGEPYEQYF.

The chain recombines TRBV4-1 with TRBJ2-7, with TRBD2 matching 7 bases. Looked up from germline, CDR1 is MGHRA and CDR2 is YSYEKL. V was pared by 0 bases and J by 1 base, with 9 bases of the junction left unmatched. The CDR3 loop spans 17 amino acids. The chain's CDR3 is CASSQDSRGLTSYEQYF. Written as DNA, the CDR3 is TGCGCCAGCAGCCAAGATTCGCGGGGGTTAACATCCTACGAGCAGTACTTC.

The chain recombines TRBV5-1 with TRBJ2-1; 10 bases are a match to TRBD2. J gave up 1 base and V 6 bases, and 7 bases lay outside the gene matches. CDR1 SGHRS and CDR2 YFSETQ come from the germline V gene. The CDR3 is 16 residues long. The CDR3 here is CASTLAGEASYNEQFF. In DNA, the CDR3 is TGCGCCAGCACGCTAGCGGGGGAAGCTTCCTACAATGAGCAGTTCTTC.

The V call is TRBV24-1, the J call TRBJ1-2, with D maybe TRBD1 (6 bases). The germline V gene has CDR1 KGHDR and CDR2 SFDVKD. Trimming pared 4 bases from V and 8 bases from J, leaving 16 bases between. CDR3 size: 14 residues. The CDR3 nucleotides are TGTGCCACCAGTGACCCACGGACAGTTATCGGCTACACCTTC. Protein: CATSDPRTVIGYTF.

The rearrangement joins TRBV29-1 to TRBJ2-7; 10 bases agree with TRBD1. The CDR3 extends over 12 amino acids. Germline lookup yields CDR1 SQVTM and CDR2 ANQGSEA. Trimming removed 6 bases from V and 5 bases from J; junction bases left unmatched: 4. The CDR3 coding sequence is TGCAGCGTCGGACAGGGGGGCGACGAGCAGTACTTC. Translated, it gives CSVGQGGDEQYF.

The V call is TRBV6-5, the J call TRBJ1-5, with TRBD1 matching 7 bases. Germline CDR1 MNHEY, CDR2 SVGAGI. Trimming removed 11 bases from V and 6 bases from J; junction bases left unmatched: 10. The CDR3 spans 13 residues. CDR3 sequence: CALDRNFFQPQHF. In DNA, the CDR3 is TGTGCCCTGGACAGGAATTTCTTTCAGCCCCAGCATTTT.

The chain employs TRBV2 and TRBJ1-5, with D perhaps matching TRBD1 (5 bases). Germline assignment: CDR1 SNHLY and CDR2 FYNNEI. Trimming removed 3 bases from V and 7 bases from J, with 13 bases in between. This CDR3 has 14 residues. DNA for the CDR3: TGTGCCAGCAGTGAGGGGGGGTCGGAACAGCCCCAGCATTTT. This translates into CASSEGGSEQPQHF.

The CDR3 here is CASGGLAANTGELFF. In DNA form, the CDR3 reads TGTGCCAGCGGGGGACTAGCGGCGAACACCGGGGAGCTGTTTTTT. The chain couples TRBV27 to TRBJ2-2; 11 bases agree with TRBD2. CDR1 is MNHEY and CDR2 is SMNVEV in the germline V gene (reference sequence). The CDR3 loop spans 15 amino acids. Unmatched junction bases numbered 2, after V lost 8 bases and J lost 0 bases.

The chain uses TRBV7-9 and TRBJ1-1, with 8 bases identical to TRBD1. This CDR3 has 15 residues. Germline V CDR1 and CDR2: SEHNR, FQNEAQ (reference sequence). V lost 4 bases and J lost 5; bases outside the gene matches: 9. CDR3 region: CASSSPQGALTEAFF. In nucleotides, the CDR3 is TGTGCCAGCAGCTCTCCTCAGGGGGCATTGACTGAAGCTTTCTTT.

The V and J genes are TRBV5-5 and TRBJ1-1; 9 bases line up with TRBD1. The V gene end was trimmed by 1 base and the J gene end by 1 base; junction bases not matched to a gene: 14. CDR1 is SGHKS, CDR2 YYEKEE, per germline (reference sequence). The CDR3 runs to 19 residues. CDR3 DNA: TGTGCCAGCAGCTTGCTCGGGACAGGGCAAATCCGGGGGAACACTGAAGCTTTCTTT. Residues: CASSLLGTGQIRGNTEAFF.

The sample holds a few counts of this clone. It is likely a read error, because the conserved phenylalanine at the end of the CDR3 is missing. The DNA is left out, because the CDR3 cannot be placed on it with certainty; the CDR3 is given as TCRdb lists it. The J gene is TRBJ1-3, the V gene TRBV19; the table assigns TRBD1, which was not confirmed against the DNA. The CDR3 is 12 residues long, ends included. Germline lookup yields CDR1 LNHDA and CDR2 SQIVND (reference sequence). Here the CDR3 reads CASGHRGRVDKV.

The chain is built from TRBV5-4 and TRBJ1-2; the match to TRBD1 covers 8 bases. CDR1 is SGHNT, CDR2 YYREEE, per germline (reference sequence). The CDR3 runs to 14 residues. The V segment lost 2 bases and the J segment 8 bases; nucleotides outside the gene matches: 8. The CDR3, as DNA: TGTGCCAGCAGCTTACAGGGGGAGTTAGGGGGCTACACCTTC. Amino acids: CASSLQGELGGYTF.

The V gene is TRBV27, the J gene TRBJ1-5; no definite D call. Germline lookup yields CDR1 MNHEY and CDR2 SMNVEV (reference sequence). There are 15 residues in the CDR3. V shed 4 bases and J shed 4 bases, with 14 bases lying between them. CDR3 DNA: TGTGCCAGCAGTTCGTCTACCGGGGTGAATCAGCCCCAGCATTTT. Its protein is CASSSSTGVNQPQHF.

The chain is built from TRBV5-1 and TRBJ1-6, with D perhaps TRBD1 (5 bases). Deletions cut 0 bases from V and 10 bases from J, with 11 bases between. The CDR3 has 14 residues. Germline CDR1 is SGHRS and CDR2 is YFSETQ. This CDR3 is CASSLAGRESPLHF. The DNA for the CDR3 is TGCGCCAGCAGCTTGGCAGGGCGGGAGTCACCCCTCCACTTT.

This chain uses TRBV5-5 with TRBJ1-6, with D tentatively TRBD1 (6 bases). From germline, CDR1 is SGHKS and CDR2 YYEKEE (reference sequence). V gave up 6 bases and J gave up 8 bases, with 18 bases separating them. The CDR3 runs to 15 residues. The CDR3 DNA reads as TGTGCCAGCACCTCCGGGACAACCTTTGATTCACCCCTCCACTTT. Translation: CASTSGTTFDSPLHF.

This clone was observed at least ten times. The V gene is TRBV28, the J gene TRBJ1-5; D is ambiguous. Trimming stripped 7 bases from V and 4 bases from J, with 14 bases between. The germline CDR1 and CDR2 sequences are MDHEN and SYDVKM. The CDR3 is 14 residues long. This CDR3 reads CASTDGQKNQPQHF. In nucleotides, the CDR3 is TGTGCCAGCACCGATGGGCAGAAAAATCAGCCCCAGCATTTT.

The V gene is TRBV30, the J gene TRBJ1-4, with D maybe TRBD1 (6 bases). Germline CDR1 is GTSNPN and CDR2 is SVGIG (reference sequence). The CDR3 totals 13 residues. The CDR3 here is CAFGGGTTEKLFF. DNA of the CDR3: TGTGCTTTCGGCGGGGGGACAACGGAAAAACTGTTTTTT.

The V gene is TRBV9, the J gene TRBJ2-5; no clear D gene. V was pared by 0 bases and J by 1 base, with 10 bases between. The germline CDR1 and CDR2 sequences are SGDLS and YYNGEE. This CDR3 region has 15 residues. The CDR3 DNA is TGTGCCAGCAGCGTAGCGACAACACTCCAAGAGACCCAGTACTTC. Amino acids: CASSVATTLQETQYF.

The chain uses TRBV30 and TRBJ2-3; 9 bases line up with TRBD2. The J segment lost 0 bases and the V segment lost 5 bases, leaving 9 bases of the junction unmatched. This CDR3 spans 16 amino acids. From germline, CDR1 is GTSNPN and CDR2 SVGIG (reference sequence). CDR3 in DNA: TGTGCCTGGGGCGGGGGGGGGCCCTACAGCACAGATACGCAGTATTTT. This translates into CAWGGGGPYSTDTQYF. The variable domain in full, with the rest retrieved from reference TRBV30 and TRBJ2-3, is SQTIHQWPATLVQPVGSPLSLECTVEGTSNPNLYWYRQAAGRGLQLLFYSVGIGQISSEVPQNLSASRPQDRQFILSSKKLLLSDSGFYLCAWGGGGPYSTDTQYFGPGTRLTVL.

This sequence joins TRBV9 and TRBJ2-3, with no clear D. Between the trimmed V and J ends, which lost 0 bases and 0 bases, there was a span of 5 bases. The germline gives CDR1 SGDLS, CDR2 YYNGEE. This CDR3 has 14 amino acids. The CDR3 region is CASSVGGSTDTQYF. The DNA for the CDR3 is TGTGCCAGCAGCGTAGGCGGTAGCACAGATACGCAGTATTTT.